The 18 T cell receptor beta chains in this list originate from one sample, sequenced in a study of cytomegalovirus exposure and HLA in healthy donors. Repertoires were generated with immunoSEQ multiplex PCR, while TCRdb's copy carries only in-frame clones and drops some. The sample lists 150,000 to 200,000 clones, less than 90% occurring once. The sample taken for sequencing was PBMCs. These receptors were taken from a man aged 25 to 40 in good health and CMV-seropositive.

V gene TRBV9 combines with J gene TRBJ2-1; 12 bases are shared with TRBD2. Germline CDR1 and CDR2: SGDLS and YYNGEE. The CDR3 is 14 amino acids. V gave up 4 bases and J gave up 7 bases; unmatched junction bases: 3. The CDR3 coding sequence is TGTGCCAGCAGCCGGACTAGCGGGGTTAATGAGCAGTTCTTC. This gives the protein CASSRTSGVNEQFF.

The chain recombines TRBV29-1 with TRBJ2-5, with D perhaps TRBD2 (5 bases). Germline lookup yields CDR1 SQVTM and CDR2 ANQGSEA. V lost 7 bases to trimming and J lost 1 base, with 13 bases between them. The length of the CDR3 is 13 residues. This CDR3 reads CSGLGSGQETQYF. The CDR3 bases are TGCAGCGGGTTAGGGAGCGGCCAAGAGACCCAGTACTTC.

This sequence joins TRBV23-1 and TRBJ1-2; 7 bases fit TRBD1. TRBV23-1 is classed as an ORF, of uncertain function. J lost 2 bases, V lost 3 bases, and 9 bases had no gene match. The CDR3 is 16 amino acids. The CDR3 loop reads CASSQSDRARNYGYTF. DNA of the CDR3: TGCGCCAGCAGTCAGAGTGACAGGGCACGCAACTATGGCTACACCTTC.

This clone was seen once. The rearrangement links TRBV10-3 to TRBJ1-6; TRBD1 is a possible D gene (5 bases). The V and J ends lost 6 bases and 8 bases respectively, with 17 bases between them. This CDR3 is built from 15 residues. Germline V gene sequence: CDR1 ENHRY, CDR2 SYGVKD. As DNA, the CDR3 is TGTGCCATCAGGGAATCGGTGGTCAGGGATTCACCCCTCCACTTT. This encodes CAIRESVVRDSPLHF.

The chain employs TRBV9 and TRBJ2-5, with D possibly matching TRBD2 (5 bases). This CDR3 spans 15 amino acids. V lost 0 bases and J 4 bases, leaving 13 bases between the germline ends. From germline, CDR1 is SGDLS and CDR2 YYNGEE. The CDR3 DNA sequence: TGTGCCAGCAGCGTAGGAACGGGGTGGGGAGAGACCCAGTACTTC. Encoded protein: CASSVGTGWGETQYF.

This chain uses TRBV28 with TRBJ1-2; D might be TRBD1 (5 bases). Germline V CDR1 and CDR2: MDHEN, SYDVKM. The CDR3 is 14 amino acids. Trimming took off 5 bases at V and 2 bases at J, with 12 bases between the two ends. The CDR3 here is CASSRGGVNYGYTF. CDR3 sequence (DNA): TGTGCCAGCAGTCGTGGGGGGGTCAACTATGGCTACACCTTC.

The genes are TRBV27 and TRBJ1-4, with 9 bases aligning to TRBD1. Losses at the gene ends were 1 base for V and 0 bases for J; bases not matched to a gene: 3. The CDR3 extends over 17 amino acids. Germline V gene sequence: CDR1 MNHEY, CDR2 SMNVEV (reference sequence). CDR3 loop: CASSLLGQGATNEKLFF. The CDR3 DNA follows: TGTGCCAGCAGTTTATTGGGACAGGGTGCAACTAATGAAAAACTGTTTTTT.

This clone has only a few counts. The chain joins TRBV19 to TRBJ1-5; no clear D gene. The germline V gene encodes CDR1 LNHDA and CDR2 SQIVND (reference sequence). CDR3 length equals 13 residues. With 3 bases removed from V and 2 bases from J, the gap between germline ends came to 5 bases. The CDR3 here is CASSISGNQPQHF. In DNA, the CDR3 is TGTGCCAGTAGTATTAGTGGCAATCAGCCCCAGCATTTT.

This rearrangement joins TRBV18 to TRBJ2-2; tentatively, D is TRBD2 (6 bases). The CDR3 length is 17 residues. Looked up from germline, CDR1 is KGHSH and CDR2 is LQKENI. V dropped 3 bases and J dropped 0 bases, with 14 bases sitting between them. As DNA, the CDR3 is TGTGCCAGCTCACCGCTCCCGGGGGAGACGAACACCGGGGAGCTGTTTTTT. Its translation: CASSPLPGETNTGELFF.

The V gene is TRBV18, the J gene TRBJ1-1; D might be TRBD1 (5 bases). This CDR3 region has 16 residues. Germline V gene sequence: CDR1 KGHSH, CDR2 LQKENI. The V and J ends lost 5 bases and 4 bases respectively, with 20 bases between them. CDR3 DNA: TGTGCCAGCTCAGCGGGAGGGCGAATCGGGGCCACTGAAGCTTTCTTT. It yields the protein CASSAGGRIGATEAFF.

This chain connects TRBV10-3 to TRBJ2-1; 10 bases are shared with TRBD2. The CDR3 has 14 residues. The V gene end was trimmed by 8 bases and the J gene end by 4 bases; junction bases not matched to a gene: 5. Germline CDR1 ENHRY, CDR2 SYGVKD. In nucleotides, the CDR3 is TGTGCCATCGGCGAGACTAGCGGGTACAATGAGCAGTTCTTC. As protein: CAIGETSGYNEQFF.

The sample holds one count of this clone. CDR3 nucleotide sequence: TGTGCCAGCAGCTTAGTTTTCAGGACTAGGGCGGATACGCAGTATTTT. Translating it yields CASSLVFRTRADTQYF. V is TRBV7-2 and J is TRBJ2-3, with 7 bases aligning to TRBD2. CDR1 is SGHTA and CDR2 is FQGNSA in the germline V gene. V shed 1 base, J shed 6 bases, and the junction held 10 bases outside the gene matches. This CDR3 is 16 amino acids long.

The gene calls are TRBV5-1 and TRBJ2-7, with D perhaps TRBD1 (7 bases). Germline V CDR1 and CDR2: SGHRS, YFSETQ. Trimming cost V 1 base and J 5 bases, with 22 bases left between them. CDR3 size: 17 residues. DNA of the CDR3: TGCGCCAGCAGCTTGAGTGCCGGCGGGACAGTAACCCACGAGCAGTACTTC. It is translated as CASSLSAGGTVTHEQYF.

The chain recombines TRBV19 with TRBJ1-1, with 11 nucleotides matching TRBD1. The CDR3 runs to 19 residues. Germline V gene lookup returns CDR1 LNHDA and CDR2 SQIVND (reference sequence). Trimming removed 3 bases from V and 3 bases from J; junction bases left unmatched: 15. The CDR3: CASSIVYRTGGGGDTEAFF. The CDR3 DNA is TGTGCCAGTAGTATCGTTTACCGGACAGGGGGCGGTGGGGACACTGAAGCTTTCTTT.

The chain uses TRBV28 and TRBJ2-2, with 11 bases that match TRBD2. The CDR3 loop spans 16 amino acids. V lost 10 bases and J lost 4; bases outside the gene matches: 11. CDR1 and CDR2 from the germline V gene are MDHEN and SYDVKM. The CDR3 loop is CATGIGTSGTTGELFF. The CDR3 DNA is TGTGCCACCGGGATTGGGACTAGCGGAACCACCGGGGAGCTGTTTTTT.

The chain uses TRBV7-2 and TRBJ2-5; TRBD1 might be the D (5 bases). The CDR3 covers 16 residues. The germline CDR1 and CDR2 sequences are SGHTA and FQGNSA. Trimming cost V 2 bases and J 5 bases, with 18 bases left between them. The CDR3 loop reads CASSLKHRLTGETQYF. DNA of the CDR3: TGTGCCAGCAGCTTAAAACACAGGTTAACCGGGGAGACCCAGTACTTC.

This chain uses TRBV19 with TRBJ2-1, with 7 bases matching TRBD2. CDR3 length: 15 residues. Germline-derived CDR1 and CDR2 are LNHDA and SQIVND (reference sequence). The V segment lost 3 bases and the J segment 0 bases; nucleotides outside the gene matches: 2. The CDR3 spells CASSISGGSYNEQFF. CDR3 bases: TGTGCCAGTAGTATTTCGGGAGGCTCCTACAATGAGCAGTTCTTC.

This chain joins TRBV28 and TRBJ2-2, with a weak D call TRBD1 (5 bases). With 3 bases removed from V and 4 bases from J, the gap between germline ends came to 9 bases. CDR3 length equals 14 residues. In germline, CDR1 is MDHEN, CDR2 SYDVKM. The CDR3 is CASSLSQGTGELFF. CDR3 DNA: TGTGCCAGCAGTTTGAGTCAGGGCACCGGGGAGCTGTTTTTT.